The rows below give T cell receptor beta chains drawn from one sample of a study of cytomegalovirus exposure and HLA in healthy donors. Repertoires were generated with immunoSEQ multiplex PCR, while TCRdb's copy carries only in-frame clones and drops some. The data contain 100,000 to 150,000 clones, under 85% of them singletons. What was sequenced was PBMCs. The source of these receptors is a boy younger than 18 in good health and CMV-seronegative. The CDR3 runs from the conserved cysteine through the conserved F or W. Each record gives: D gene, J gene, clone size, V gene, CDR3 protein, CDR3 DNA. A D gene is named only where the DNA matches it firmly. Some rows have no size entry. The others give once, few or many, or a class for an expanded clone.

TRBD1 | TRBJ1-1 | few | TRBV4-1 | CASRKTGTDEAFF | TGCGCCAGCAGAAAAACGGGGACAGACGAAGCTTTCTTT
NA | TRBJ2-7 | NA | TRBV4-3 | CASSQDLTPTYEQYF | TGCGCCAGCAGCCAAGATCTTACTCCGACCTACGAGCAGTACTTC
TRBD1 | TRBJ1-2 | NA | TRBV15 | CATSKSRGNAQQTNYGYTF | TGTGCCACCAGCAAAAGCAGGGGGAACGCACAACAGACTAACTATGGCTACACCTTC
TRBD1 | TRBJ2-5 | NA | TRBV5-1 | CASRSRGQETQYF | TGCGCCAGCAGGAGCAGGGGGCAAGAGACCCAGTACTTC
NA | TRBJ1-1 | few | TRBV6-6 | CASSYVDSVNTEAFF | TGTGCCAGCAGTTACGTCGACTCAGTGAACACTGAAGCTTTCTTT
NA | TRBJ2-7 | NA | TRBV4-1 | CASSQDDSTYEQYF | TGCGCCAGCAGCCAAGACGACAGTACCTACGAGCAGTACTTC
NA | TRBJ1-4 | NA | TRBV2 | CASREGHVEGKLFF | TGTGCCAGCAGGGAAGGGCATGTAGAGGGAAAACTGTTTTTT
NA | TRBJ2-1 | NA | TRBV5-1 | CASSWTSTSSAAYNEQFF | TGCGCCAGCAGCTGGACGTCCACTTCTAGCGCGGCATACAATGAGCAGTTCTTC
NA | TRBJ2-3 | NA | TRBV4-2 | CASSQGAPSAQYF | TGTGCCAGCAGCCAAGGGGCTCCCTCGGCGCAGTATTTT
NA | TRBJ1-3 | few | TRBV7-9 | CASSFPAGNTIYF | TGTGCCAGCAGCTTTCCTGCGGGAAACACCATATATTTT
TRBD1 | TRBJ2-4 | NA | TRBV19 | CASSTGTALAKNIQYF | TGTGCCAGTAGCACCGGGACAGCTCTAGCCAAAAACATTCAGTACTTC
TRBD2 | TRBJ2-7 | once | TRBV5-1 | CASSHTSGGYYEQYF | TGCGCCAGCAGCCATACTAGCGGGGGATACTACGAGCAGTACTTC
NA | TRBJ1-3 | NA | TRBV30 | CAWSVRRVGNTIYF | TGTGCCTGGAGTGTACGCAGGGTGGGAAACACCATATATTTT
NA | TRBJ1-1 | few | TRBV5-4 | CASSIPTGRGTEAFF | TGTGCCAGCAGCATTCCCACAGGAAGAGGCACTGAAGCTTTCTTT
NA | TRBJ1-1 | NA | TRBV5-1 | CASSFEGSTEAFF | TGCGCCAGCAGCTTTGAAGGGAGCACTGAAGCTTTCTTT
NA | TRBJ1-1 | NA | TRBV29-1 | CSVDDRRNTEAFF | TGCAGCGTTGACGACAGGAGGAACACTGAAGCTTTCTTT
TRBD2 | TRBJ2-7 | NA | TRBV6-1 | CASTHSSGRAEEQYF | TGTGCCAGCACCCATTCTAGCGGGAGGGCCGAGGAGCAGTACTTC
TRBD1 | TRBJ2-7 | NA | TRBV2 | CASDRTPGQGAYEQYF | TGTGCCAGCGACCGAACTCCGGGACAGGGGGCCTACGAGCAGTACTTC
TRBD2 | TRBJ2-3 | NA | TRBV4-3 | CASSQLPLTSGNTDTQYF | TGCGCCAGCAGCCAATTACCGTTAACTAGCGGGAATACAGATACGCAGTATTTT
NA | TRBJ1-2 | NA | TRBV7-9 | CASSLARESNGYTF | TGTGCCAGCAGCTTAGCCCGGGAATCCAATGGCTACACCTTC
NA | TRBJ1-1 | NA | TRBV4-2 | CASSQEARGGTEAFF | TGTGCCAGCAGCCAAGAGGCTAGGGGCGGCACTGAAGCTTTCTTT
NA | TRBJ1-5 | NA | TRBV19 | CASSIPGGRQPQHF | TGTGCCAGTAGTATCCCCGGGGGGCGTCAGCCCCAGCATTTT
TRBD1 | TRBJ1-2 | once | TRBV29-1 | CSVEAQGAWGYTF | TGCAGCGTTGAAGCCCAGGGGGCGTGGGGCTACACCTTC
NA | TRBJ2-2 | NA | TRBV4-1 | CASSQAGGNTGELFF | TGCGCCAGCAGCCAAGCCGGGGGGAACACCGGGGAGCTGTTTTTT
TRBD2 | TRBJ2-1 | NA | TRBV10-3 | CAISGLSGRAVDEQFF | TGTGCCATCAGTGGGTTGAGCGGGAGGGCCGTAGATGAGCAGTTCTTC
TRBD2 | TRBJ2-1 | NA | TRBV13 | CASSLELAGGSSYNEQFF | TGTGCCAGCAGCTTAGAGTTAGCGGGGGGTAGCTCCTACAATGAGCAGTTCTTC
NA | TRBJ2-2 | NA | TRBV2 | CASSSDRLGELFF | TGTGCCAGCAGCTCCGACAGGCTCGGGGAGCTGTTTTTT
NA | TRBJ1-2 | NA | TRBV5-6 | CASSGGPSRGYGYTF | TGTGCCAGCAGCGGGGGCCCATCAAGGGGCTATGGCTACACCTTC
NA | TRBJ1-2 | NA | TRBV27 | CASSSDTSYGYTF | TGTGCCAGCAGTTCAGACACTTCCTATGGCTACACCTTC
TRBD1 | TRBJ2-7 | NA | TRBV6-4 | CASSKAGTESYEQYF | TGTGCCAGCAGCAAGGCAGGGACAGAATCCTACGAGCAGTACTTC
NA | TRBJ1-4 | once | TRBV11-2 | CASRGGYNSPSGKLFF | TGTGCCAGCAGAGGGGGTTATAATTCGCCGTCGGGAAAACTGTTTTTT
NA | TRBJ1-4 | NA | TRBV4-1 | CASSQPIGGGVSTNEKLFF | TGCGCCAGCAGCCAACCGATTGGGGGGGGCGTTTCAACTAATGAAAAACTGTTTTTT
NA | TRBJ2-7 | NA | TRBV19 | CASSIMGGGVYEQYF | TGTGCCAGTAGTATTATGGGCGGAGGGGTGTACGAGCAGTACTTC
NA | TRBJ1-2 | NA | TRBV19 | CASSADSDADYGYTF | TGTGCCAGTAGCGCGGACAGCGACGCGGACTATGGCTACACCTTC
TRBD1 | TRBJ1-6 | NA | TRBV7-2 | CASSPDRVWENSPLHF | TGTGCCAGCAGCCCCGACAGGGTCTGGGAGAATTCACCCCTCCACTTT
NA | TRBJ2-3 | once | TRBV11-2 | CASSLEQGRDTQYF | TGTGCCAGCAGCTTAGAACAGGGTCGAGATACGCAGTATTTT
TRBD1 | TRBJ1-2 | NA | TRBV6-5 | CASSYTSGGADGYTF | TGTGCCAGCAGTTACACCTCAGGGGGCGCGGATGGCTACACCTTC
TRBD1 | TRBJ2-3 | NA | TRBV29-1 | CSGTGVTTDTQYF | TGCAGCGGGACAGGGGTAACAACAGATACGCAGTATTTT
NA | TRBJ2-1 | NA | TRBV6-5 | CASSYRGPPDEQFF | TGTGCCAGCAGTTACCGCGGCCCCCCGGATGAGCAGTTCTTC
NA | TRBJ2-7 | once | TRBV7-2 | CASSPVPRTNEQYF | TGTGCCAGCAGCCCGGTCCCTAGAACGAACGAGCAGTACTTC
NA | TRBJ1-1 | NA | TRBV7-2 | CASSQTRNTEAFF | TGTGCCAGCAGTCAAACAAGGAACACTGAAGCTTTCTTT
TRBD2 | TRBJ2-1 | NA | TRBV2 | CASREGLAGGWLGNEQFF | TGTGCCAGCAGGGAGGGACTAGCGGGAGGGTGGCTCGGGAATGAGCAGTTCTTC
NA | TRBJ2-2 | NA | TRBV5-4 | CASSAPAPGPGELFF | TGTGCCAGCAGCGCACCAGCACCAGGGCCCGGGGAGCTGTTTTTT
TRBD2 | TRBJ2-3 | NA | TRBV9 | CASSGTSGRTPSTDTQYF | TGTGCCAGCAGCGGGACTAGCGGGAGGACCCCTAGCACAGATACGCAGTATTTT
TRBD1 | TRBJ2-1 | NA | TRBV7-3 | CASSFRQGRSYNEQFF | TGTGCCAGCAGCTTTAGACAGGGGAGGTCCTACAATGAGCAGTTCTTC
NA | TRBJ2-5 | NA | TRBV2 | CASSAGLGKGTQYF | TGTGCCAGCAGTGCAGGGCTAGGAAAAGGGACCCAGTACTTC
NA | TRBJ1-1 | few | TRBV29-1 | CSVEVLRGTEAFF | TGCAGCGTTGAAGTGCTTAGGGGCACTGAAGCTTTCTTT
TRBD2 | TRBJ2-3 | NA | TRBV9 | CASSARRGLAGAITDTQYF | TGTGCCAGCAGCGCAAGAAGGGGACTAGCGGGTGCTATCACAGATACGCAGTATTTT
TRBD1 | TRBJ1-1 | few | TRBV6-1 | CASSGRLGTGGRNTEAFF | TGTGCCAGCAGTGGGCGGTTGGGGACAGGGGGAAGGAACACTGAAGCTTTCTTT
NA | TRBJ2-7 | NA | TRBV5-1 | CASRGGPATYEQYF | TGCGCCAGCAGAGGGGGACCGGCTACATACGAGCAGTACTTC
NA | TRBJ1-1 | NA | TRBV6-5 | CASAPRGTTEAFF | TGTGCCAGCGCGCCCCGGGGGACCACTGAAGCTTTCTTT
TRBD1 | TRBJ2-1 | NA | TRBV29-1 | CSVATGQGLRDEQFF | TGCAGCGTTGCAACAGGACAGGGCCTTAGGGATGAGCAGTTCTTC
NA | TRBJ1-1 | NA | TRBV29-1 | CSGMNTEAFF | TGCAGCGGTATGAACACTGAAGCTTTCTTT
TRBD2 | TRBJ2-1 | NA | TRBV6-5 | CASRDGTSGYNEQFF | TGTGCCAGCAGGGACGGGACTAGTGGCTACAATGAGCAGTTCTTC
TRBD1 | TRBJ1-2 | once | TRBV7-2 | CASSLETGKNYGYTF | TGTGCCAGCAGCCTAGAGACAGGGAAAAACTATGGCTACACCTTC
TRBD2 | TRBJ2-1 | NA | TRBV7-2 | CASSPWTSGSYEQFF | TGTGCCAGCAGCCCTTGGACTAGCGGGAGCTATGAGCAGTTCTTC